This is a list of T cell receptor beta chains from one sample in a study of cytomegalovirus exposure and HLA in healthy donors. The assay was immunoSEQ multiplex PCR, and TCRdb's table has in-frame clones only and misses some. The sample lists more than 95,000 clones, about 68% occurring once. Sequenced input: PBMCs. These receptors all stem from a woman in her forties or fifties in good health and CMV-seropositive. Each CDR3 is given with its conserved first and last residue. D genes are given only for firm matches. The size field is filled for only some rows; it gives once, few, many or a size class.

d_call j_call clone_size v_call cdr3_nt cdr3_aa
TRBD1 TRBJ2-5 . TRBV10-1 TGCGCCAGGAGGGGGCCTGTCCAAGAGACCCAGTACTTC CARRGPVQETQYF
. TRBJ1-1 . TRBV4-3 TGCGCCAGCAGCCAAGATTATAGCAGGGTAGGCACTGAAGCTTTCTTT CASSQDYSRVGTEAFF
. TRBJ1-1 . TRBV10-3 TGTGCCACCGCGGGTGATCCCACTGAAGCTTTCTTT CATAGDPTEAFF
. TRBJ2-6 . TRBV28 TGTGCCAGCAGTTTTCGCCAGGGGCGCTCTGGGGCCAACGTCCTGACTTTC CASSFRQGRSGANVLTF
. TRBJ2-7 . TRBV9 TGTGCCAGCAGCGTAGAAGGCGGGACCGAGCAGTACTTC CASSVEGGTEQYF
TRBD1 TRBJ1-1 few TRBV5-6 TGTGCCAGCAGCTCGGGACAGGGGAACATGGAAGCTTTCTTT CASSSGQGNMEAFF
. TRBJ1-5 few TRBV19 TGTGCCAGTAGTATAGGCCATGCCGGTCAGCCCCAGCATTTT CASSIGHAGQPQHF
. TRBJ2-5 . TRBV6-1 TGTGCCAGCAGTTTACTGGACAGCCAAGAGACCCAGTACTTC CASSLLDSQETQYF
TRBD1 TRBJ1-1 . TRBV6-5 TGTGCCAGCAGCGGCGGGACAGCGAACACTGAAGCTTTCTTT CASSGGTANTEAFF
. TRBJ1-1 . TRBV5-6 TGTGCCAGCAGCTTTGGGGCCAGTGTCGCTGAAGCTTTCTTT CASSFGASVAEAFF
. TRBJ2-1 . TRBV4-3 TGCGCCAGCAGCCAATCACACAGGGCTACCTACAATGAGCAGTTCTTC CASSQSHRATYNEQFF
. TRBJ2-7 . TRBV5-1 TGCGCCAGCAGCTTGATGGCAGGGGGAGGTTACGAGCAGTACTTC CASSLMAGGGYEQYF
. TRBJ1-4 few TRBV28 TGTGCCAGCAGTTTAGGGGGGGCTAAAAGTGAAAAACTGTTTTTT CASSLGGAKSEKLFF
TRBD1 TRBJ1-2 . TRBV30 TGTGCCTGGAGCCGGGACAGACCTTATGGCTACACCTTC CAWSRDRPYGYTF
TRBD1 TRBJ1-3 . TRBV7-8 TGTGCCAGCAGCTCAAACAGGGGCTCTGGAAACACCATATATTTT CASSSNRGSGNTIYF
TRBD2 TRBJ2-3 . TRBV19 TGTGCCAGTAGTACAAGACTAGCGGAAAACACAGATACGCAGTATTTT CASSTRLAENTDTQYF